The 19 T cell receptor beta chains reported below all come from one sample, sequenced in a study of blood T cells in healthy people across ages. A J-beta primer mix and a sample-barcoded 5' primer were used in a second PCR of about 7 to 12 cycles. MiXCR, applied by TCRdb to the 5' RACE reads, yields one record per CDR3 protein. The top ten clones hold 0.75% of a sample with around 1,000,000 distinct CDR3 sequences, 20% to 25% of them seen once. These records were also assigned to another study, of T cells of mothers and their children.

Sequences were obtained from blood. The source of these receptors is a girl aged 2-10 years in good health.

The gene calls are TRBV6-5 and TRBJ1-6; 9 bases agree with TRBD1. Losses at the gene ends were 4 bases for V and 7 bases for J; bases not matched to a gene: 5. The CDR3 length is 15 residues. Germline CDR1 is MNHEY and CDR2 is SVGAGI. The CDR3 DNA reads TGTGCCAGCAGTTTGATAACAGGGGGCAATTCACCCCTCCACTTT. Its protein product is CASSLITGGNSPLHF.

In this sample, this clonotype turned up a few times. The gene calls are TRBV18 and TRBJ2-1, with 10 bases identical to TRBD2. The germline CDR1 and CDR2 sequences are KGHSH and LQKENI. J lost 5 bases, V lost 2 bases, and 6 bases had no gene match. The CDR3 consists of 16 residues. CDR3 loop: CASSPGAAGGNNEQFF. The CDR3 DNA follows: TGTGCCAGCTCACCAGGAGCAGCGGGAGGGAACAATGAGCAGTTCTTC.

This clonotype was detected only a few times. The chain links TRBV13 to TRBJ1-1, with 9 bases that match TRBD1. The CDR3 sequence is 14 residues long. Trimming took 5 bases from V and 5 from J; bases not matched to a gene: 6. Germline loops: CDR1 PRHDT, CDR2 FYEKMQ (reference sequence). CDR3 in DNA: TGTGCCAGCAGCCAGGGACAGGGATGGACTGAAGCTTTCTTT. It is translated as CASSQGQGWTEAFF.

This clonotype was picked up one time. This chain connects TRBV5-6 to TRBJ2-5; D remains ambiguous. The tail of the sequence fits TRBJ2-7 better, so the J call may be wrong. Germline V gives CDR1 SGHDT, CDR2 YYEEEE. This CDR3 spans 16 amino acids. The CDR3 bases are TGTGCCAGCAGCTTGGCCAAAGGTGGTGTAGCCTACGAGCAGTACTTC. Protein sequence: CASSLAKGGVAYEQYF.

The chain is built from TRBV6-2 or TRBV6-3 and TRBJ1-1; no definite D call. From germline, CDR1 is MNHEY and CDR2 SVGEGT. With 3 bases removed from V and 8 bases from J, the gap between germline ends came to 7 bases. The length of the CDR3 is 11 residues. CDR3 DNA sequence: TGTGCCAGCAGTTATCGGCAGGAAGCTTTCTTT. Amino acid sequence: CASSYRQEAFF.

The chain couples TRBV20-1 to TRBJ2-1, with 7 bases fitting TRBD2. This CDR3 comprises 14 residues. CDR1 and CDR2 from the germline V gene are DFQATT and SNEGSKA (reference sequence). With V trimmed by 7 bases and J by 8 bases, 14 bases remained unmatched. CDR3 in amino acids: CSGGGSLKVDEQFF. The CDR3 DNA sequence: TGCAGTGGCGGCGGGAGCCTCAAGGTCGATGAGCAGTTCTTC.

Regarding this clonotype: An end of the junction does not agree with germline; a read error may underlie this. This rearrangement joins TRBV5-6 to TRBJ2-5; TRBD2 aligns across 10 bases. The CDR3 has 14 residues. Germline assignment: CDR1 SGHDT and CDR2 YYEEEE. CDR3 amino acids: CASSLGASGSIRVF. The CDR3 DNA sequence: TGTGCCAGCAGCTTGGGAGCTAGCGGGAGTATCAGGGTCTTC.

The CDR3 region has the DNA TGTGCCAGCAGCCAGGGAGGACTAGCTCAGTGGCTGTTTTTT. Residues: CASSQGGLAQWLFF. This chain connects TRBV3-1 to TRBJ2-2; 8 bases match TRBD2. V shed 3 bases, J shed 13 bases, and the junction held 10 bases outside the gene matches. Germline V gene lookup returns CDR1 LGHDT and CDR2 YNNKEL (reference sequence). The CDR3 length is 14 residues.

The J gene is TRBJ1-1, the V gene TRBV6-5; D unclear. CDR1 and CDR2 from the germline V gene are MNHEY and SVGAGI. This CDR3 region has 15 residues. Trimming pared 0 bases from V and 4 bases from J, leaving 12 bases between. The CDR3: CASSYSKGLGTEAFF. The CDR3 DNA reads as TGTGCCAGCAGTTACTCAAAAGGATTGGGCACTGAAGCTTTCTTT.

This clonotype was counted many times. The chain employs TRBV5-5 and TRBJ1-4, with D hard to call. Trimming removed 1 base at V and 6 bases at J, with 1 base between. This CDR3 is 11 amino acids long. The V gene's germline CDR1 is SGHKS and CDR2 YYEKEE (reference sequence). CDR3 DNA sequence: TGTGCCAGCAGCTTGTATGAAAAACTGTTTTTT. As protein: CASSLYEKLFF. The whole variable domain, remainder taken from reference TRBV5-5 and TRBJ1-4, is DAGVTQSPTHLIKTRGQQVTLRCSPISGHKSVSWYQQVLGQGPQFIFQYYEKEERGRGNFPDRFSARQFPNYSSELNVNALLLGDSALYLCASSLYEKLFFGSGTQLSVL.

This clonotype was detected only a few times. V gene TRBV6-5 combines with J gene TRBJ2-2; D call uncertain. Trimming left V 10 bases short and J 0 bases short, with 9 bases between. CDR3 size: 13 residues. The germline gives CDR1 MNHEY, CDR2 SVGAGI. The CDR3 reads CAISETNTGELFF. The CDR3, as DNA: TGTGCCATATCGGAGACGAACACCGGGGAGCTGTTTTTT.

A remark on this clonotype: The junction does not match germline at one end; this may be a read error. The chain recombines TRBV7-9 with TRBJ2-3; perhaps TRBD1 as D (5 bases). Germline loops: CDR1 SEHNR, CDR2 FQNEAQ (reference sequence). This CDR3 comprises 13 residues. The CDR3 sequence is CASSLGLTDMQYF. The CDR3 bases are TGTGCCAGCAGCTTGGGGCTCACAGATATGCAGTATTTT.

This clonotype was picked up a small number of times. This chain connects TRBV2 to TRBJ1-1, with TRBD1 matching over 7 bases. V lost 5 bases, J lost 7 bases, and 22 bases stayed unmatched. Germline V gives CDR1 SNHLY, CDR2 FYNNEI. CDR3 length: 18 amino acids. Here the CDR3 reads CASSTPGQRASPSIEAFF. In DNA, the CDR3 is TGTGCCAGCAGTACCCCGGGACAGAGGGCTTCCCCCTCCATTGAAGCTTTCTTT.

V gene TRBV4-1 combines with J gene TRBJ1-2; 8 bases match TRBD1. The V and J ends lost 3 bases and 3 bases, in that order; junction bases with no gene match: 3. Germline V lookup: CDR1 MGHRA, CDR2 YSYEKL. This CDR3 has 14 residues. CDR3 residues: CASSHGGQDYGYTF. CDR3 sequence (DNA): TGCGCCAGCAGCCACGGGGGACAGGACTATGGCTACACCTTC.

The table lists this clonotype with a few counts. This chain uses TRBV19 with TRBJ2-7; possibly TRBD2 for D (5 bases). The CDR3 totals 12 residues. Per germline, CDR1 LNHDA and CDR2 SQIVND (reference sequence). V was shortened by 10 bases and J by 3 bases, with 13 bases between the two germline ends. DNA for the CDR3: TGTGCCACCAGTAGCGCCAGCTACGAGCAGTACTTC. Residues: CATSSASYEQYF. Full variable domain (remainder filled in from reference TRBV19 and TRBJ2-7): DGGITQSPKYLFRKEGQNVTLSCEQNLNHDAMYWYRQDPGQGLRLIYYSQIVNDFQKGDIAEGYSVSREKKESFPLTVTSAQKNPTAFYLCATSSASYEQYFGPGTRLTVT.

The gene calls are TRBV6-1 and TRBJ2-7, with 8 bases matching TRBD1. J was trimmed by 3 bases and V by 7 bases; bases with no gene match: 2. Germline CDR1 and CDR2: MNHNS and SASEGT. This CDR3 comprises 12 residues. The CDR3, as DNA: TGTGCCAGCAAGGGACAGGTCTACGAGCAGTACTTC. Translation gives CASKGQVYEQYF.

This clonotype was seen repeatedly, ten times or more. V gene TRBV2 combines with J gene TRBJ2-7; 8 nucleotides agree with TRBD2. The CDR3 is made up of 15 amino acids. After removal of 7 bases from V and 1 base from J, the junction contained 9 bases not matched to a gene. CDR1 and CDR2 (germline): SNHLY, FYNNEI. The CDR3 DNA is TGTGCCAGCACCGACGCTAGCGGGCGATCCTACGAGCAGTACTTC. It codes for CASTDASGRSYEQYF.

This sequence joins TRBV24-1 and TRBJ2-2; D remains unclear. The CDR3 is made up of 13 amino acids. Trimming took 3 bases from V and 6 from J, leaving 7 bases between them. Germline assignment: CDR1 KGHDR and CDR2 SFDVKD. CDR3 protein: CATSDLWAGELFF. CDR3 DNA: TGTGCCACCAGTGATCTGTGGGCCGGGGAGCTGTTTTTT.

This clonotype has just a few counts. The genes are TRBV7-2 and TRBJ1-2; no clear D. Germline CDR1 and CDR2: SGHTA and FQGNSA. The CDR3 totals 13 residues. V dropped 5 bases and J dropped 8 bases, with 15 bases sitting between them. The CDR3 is CASSPVQASGYTF. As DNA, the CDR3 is TGTGCCAGCAGCCCCGTGCAAGCTTCGGGCTACACCTTC.